This entry describes one T cell receptor beta chain. The antigen is unknown. This specimen comes from a study of CD8 T cells in ankylosing spondylitis. Overall study results and limits: CD8+ disease-linked clones were present at relatively low frequencies in blood. A motif in TCR beta, a set of under 10 highly homologous variants, appeared characteristic of ankylosing spondylitis blood. Significantly higher representation of disease-linked clones was reported for matched ankylosing spondylitis synovial fluid. Certain motif variants had earlier appeared in reactive arthritis synovial fluid and blood.

This CDR3 contains 13 residues. Germline CDR1 reads LGHDT; CDR2 reads YNNKEL (reference sequence). Trimming stripped 4 bases from V and 7 bases from J, with 11 bases between. TCRdb reprocessed the 5' RACE reads via MiXCR and lists one record per CDR3 protein. The table includes approximately 540,000 distinct CDR3 sequences, roughly 12% detected once. The chain uses TRBV3-1 and TRBJ2-4; D possibly corresponds to TRBD1 (6 bases). The material sequenced was blood, either unsorted or a sorted T cell fraction (not recorded which). This clonotype was obtained from a male donor with ankylosing spondylitis. The CDR3 is CASSPSRGNIQYF. CDR3 coding DNA: TGTGCCAGCAGCCCGAGTAGGGGGAACATTCAGTACTTC. Complete variable domain (other parts from reference TRBV3-1 and TRBJ2-4): DTAVSQTPKYLVTQMGNDKSIKCEQNLGHDTMYWYKQDSKKFLKIMFSYNNKELIINETVPNRFSPKSPDKAHLNLHINSLELGDSAVYFCASSPSRGNIQYFGAGTRLSVL.